These 9 T cell receptor beta chains were all obtained from the same sample, sequenced in a study of T cell repertoires in cytomegalovirus infection. MiXCR, run by TCRdb on the reads, gives a single entry per CDR3 protein. In the table there are more than 20,000 distinct CDR3 sequences, about 23% of which are singletons. These receptors' targets are unknown. Specimen: CD8+ T cells from cultured PBMCs, collected from culture after CMV antigen stimulation. The receptors here all came from a human donor in good health (CMV status not recorded). Some clones in this sample may be carry-over from other donors' samples.

This clonotype was detected many times. The gene calls are TRBV4-1 and TRBJ1-1, with TRBD1 matching 9 bases. Trimming removed 2 bases from V and 6 bases from J; junction bases left unmatched: 7. This CDR3 contains 15 residues. The germline V gene encodes CDR1 MGHRA and CDR2 YSYEKL. The chain's CDR3 is CASSQSQGAFSEAFF. In DNA, the CDR3 is TGCGCCAGCAGCCAATCACAGGGGGCTTTCTCTGAAGCTTTCTTT.

The rearrangement joins TRBV9 to TRBJ1-3; D may be TRBD1 (6 bases). Germline V gives CDR1 SGDLS, CDR2 YYNGEE. CDR3 length: 15 amino acids. V was pared by 0 bases and J by 3 bases, with 10 bases between. DNA for the CDR3: TGTGCCAGCAGCGTAGACGAGGGGGATGGAAACACCATATATTTT. Its translation is CASSVDEGDGNTIYF.

This clonotype occurred a few times. Since a much larger clone is just one base distant, this may be a read error. CDR3 sequence reads: CASSSGGGTETQYF. The CDR3 coding sequence is TGTGCCAGCAGCTCCGGGGGGGGGACAGAGACCCAGTACTTC. The genes are TRBV7-2 and TRBJ2-5, with TRBD2 matching over 8 bases. CDR3 length: 14 amino acids. Per the germline V gene, CDR1 is SGHTA and CDR2 is FQGNSA. Germline trimming cut 4 bases from V and 4 bases from J; bases unmatched to any gene: 5. The full variable domain, completed using reference TRBV7-2 and TRBJ2-5, is GAGVSQSPSNKVTEKGKDVELRCDPISGHTALYWYRQSLGQGLEFLIYFQGNSAPDKSGLPSDRFSAERTGGSVSTLTIQRTQQEDSAVYLCASSSGGGTETQYFGPGTRLLVL.

This clonotype was detected a few times. An end of the junction does not agree with germline; a read error may underlie this. This chain connects TRBV12-3 or TRBV12-4 to TRBJ1-3, with D uncertain. The CDR3 has 12 residues. Written as DNA, the CDR3 is TGTGCCAGCAGTTTAATGGGATTGGGCGGTGATTTT. It translates to CASSLMGLGGDF.

This clonotype was counted many times. The gene calls are TRBV7-9 and TRBJ2-3; 7 bases agree with TRBD1. The V gene end was trimmed by 4 bases and the J gene end by 3 bases; junction bases not matched to a gene: 10. CDR1 is SEHNR, CDR2 FQNEAQ, per germline (reference sequence). This CDR3 has 16 amino acids. The CDR3 sequence is CASSSGRGPSTDTQYF. DNA for the CDR3: TGTGCCAGCAGCTCCGGAAGGGGGCCGAGTACAGATACGCAGTATTTT.

Concerning this clonotype: This may be a read error, as it is one base from a much larger clone. No conserved phenylalanine or tryptophan is present at the end of the CDR3, so a read error is the likely explanation. The CDR3 DNA sequence: TGTGCCAGCAGCTTAGTTTCTAGGGTGGGCGATGAGCAGTTCTCC. Its protein product is CASSLVSRVGDEQFS. The rearrangement links TRBV7-9 to TRBJ2-1, with D unresolved. V was trimmed by 1 base and J by 8 bases, leaving 15 bases between them. This CDR3 is 15 amino acids long. Germline V CDR1 and CDR2: SEHNR, FQNEAQ (reference sequence).

This clonotype turned up a few times. This chain connects TRBV28 to TRBJ2-7, with a tentative D call TRBD1 (6 bases). The germline V gene encodes CDR1 MDHEN and CDR2 SYDVKM. The CDR3 covers 15 residues. Between the trimmed V and J ends, which lost 3 bases and 6 bases, there was a span of 18 bases. DNA of the CDR3: TGTGCCAGCAGTTTGGGGCTCAGGGGTTTGGGCGAGCAGTACTTC. Translating it yields CASSLGLRGLGEQYF.

This clonotype was seen many times. The chain carries TRBV7-6 and TRBJ2-5, with a tentative D call TRBD2 (6 bases). The V gene's germline CDR1 is SGHVS and CDR2 FNYEAQ. The CDR3 covers 14 residues. The germline V and J ends were trimmed by 4 bases and 2 bases, with 11 bases remaining between them. The CDR3 reads CASSYGGVQETQYF. Here the CDR3 DNA reads TGTGCCAGCAGCTACGGCGGGGTGCAAGAGACCCAGTACTTC.

This rearrangement joins TRBV19 to TRBJ1-6; D call uncertain. V gave up 4 bases and J gave up 5 bases, with 9 bases separating them. The CDR3 contains 14 residues. From germline, CDR1 is LNHDA and CDR2 SQIVND (reference sequence). CDR3 loop: CASSSPRHNSPLHF. The CDR3 DNA is TGTGCCAGTAGTAGTCCCAGGCATAATTCACCCCTCCACTTT.